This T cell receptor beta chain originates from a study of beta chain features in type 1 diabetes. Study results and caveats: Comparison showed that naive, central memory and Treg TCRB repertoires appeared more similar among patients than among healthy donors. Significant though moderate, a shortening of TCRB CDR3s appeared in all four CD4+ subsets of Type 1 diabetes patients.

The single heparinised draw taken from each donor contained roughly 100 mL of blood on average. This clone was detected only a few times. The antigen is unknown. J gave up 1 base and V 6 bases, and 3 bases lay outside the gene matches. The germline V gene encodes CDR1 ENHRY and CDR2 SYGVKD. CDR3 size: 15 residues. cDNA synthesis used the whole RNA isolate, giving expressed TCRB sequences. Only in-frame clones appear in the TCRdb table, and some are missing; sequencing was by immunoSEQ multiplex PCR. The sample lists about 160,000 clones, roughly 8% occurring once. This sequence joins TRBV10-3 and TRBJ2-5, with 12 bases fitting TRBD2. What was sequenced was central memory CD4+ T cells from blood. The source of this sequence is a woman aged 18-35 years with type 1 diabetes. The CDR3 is CAIRLAGGPQETQYF. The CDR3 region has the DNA TGTGCCATCAGACTAGCGGGGGGCCCCCAAGAGACCCAGTACTTC.